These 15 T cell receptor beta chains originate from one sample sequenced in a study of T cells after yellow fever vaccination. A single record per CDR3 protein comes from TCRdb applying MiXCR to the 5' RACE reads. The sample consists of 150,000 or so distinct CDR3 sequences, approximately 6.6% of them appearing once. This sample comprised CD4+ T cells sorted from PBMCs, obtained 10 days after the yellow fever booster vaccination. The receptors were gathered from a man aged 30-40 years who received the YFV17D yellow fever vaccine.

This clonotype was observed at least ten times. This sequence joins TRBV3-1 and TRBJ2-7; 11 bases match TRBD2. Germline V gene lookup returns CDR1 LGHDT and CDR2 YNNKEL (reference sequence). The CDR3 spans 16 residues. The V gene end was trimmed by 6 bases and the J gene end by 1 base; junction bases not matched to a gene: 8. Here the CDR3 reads CASSPTSGRGSYEQYF. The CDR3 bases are TGTGCCAGCAGTCCTACTAGCGGGAGAGGGTCCTACGAGCAGTACTTC.

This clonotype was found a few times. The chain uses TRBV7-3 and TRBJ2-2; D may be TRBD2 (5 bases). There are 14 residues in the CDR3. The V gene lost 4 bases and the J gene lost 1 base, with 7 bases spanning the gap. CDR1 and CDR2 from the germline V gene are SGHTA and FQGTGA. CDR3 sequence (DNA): TGTGCCAGCAGCTCGGGGAGGAACACCGGGGAGCTGTTTTTT. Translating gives CASSSGRNTGELFF.

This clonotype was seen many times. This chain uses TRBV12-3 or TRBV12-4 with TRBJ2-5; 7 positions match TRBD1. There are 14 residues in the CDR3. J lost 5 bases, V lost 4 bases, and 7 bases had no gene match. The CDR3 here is CASSSTGISETQYF. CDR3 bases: TGTGCCAGCAGTTCGACAGGGATATCGGAGACCCAGTACTTC.

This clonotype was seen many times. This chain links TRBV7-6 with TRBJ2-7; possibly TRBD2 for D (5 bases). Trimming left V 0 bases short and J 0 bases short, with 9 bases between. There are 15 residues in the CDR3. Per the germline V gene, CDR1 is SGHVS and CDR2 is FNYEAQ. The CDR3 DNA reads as TGTGCCAGCAGCTTAGCTAGCGAAAGCTCCTACGAGCAGTACTTC. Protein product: CASSLASESSYEQYF.

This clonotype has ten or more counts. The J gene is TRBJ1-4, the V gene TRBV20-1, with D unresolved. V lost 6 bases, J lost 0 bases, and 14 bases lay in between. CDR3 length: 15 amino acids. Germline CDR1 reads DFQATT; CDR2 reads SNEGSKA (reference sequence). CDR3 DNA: TGCAGTGCCCCCGGACCGCTTGCAACTAATGAAAAACTGTTTTTT. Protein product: CSAPGPLATNEKLFF.

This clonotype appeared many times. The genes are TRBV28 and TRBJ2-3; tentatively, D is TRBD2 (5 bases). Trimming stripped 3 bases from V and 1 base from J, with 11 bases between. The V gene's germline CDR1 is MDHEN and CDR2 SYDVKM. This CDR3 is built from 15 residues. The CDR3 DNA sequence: TGTGCCAGCAGTTTGCAAGGGAGCCGCACAGATACGCAGTATTTT. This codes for CASSLQGSRTDTQYF.

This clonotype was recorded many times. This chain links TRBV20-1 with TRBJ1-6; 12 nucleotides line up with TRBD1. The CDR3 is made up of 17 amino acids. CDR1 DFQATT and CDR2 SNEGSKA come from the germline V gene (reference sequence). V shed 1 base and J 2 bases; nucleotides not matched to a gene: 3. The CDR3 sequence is CSARAGQGAAYNSPLHF. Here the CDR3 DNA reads TGCAGTGCTAGAGCGGGACAGGGGGCCGCCTATAATTCACCCCTCCACTTT.

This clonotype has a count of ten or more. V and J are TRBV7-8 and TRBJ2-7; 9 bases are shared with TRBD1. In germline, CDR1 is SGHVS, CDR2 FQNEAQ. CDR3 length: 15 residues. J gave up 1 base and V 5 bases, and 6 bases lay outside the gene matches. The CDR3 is CASSPRGQGSYEQYF. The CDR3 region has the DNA TGTGCCAGCAGCCCGAGGGGACAGGGATCCTACGAGCAGTACTTC.

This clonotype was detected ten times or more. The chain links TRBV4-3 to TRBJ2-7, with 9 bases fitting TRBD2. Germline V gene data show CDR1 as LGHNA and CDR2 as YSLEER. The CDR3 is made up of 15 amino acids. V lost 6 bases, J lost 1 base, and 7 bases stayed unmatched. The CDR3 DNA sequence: TGCGCCAGCAGAGAAGGACTAGCGTTTTCCTACGAGCAGTACTTC. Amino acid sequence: CASREGLAFSYEQYF.

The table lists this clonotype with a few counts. CDR3 residues: CASSEPGQPPYGYTF. The CDR3 bases are TGTGCCAGCAGTGAACCAGGACAGCCTCCCTATGGCTACACCTTC. This chain connects TRBV6-1 to TRBJ1-2; a weak D match, TRBD1 (6 bases). CDR1 is MNHNS and CDR2 is SASEGT in the germline V gene. Trimming took off 2 bases at V and 4 bases at J, with 14 bases between the two ends. This CDR3 spans 15 amino acids.

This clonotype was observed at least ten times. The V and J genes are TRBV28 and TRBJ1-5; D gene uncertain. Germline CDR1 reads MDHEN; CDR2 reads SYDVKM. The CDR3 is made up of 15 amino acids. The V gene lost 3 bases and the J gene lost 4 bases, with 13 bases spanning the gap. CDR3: CASSLGSGTNQPQHF. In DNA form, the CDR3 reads TGTGCCAGCAGTTTGGGGTCCGGAACTAATCAGCCCCAGCATTTT. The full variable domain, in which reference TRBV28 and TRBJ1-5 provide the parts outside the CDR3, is DVKVTQSSRYLVKRTGEKVFLECVQDMDHENMFWYRQDPGLGLRLIYFSYDVKMKEKGDIPEGYSVSREKKERFSLILESASTNQTSMYLCASSLGSGTNQPQHFGDGTRLSIL.

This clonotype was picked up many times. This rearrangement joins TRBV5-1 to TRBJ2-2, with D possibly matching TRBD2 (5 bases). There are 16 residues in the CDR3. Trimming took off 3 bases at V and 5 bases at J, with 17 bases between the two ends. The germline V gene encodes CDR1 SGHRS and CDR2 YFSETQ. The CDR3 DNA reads TGCGCCAGCAGCTCATCCGCGCTGCCGGGGACCGGGGAGCTGTTTTTT. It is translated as CASSSSALPGTGELFF. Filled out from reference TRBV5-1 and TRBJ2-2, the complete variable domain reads KAGVTQTPRYLIKTRGQQVTLSCSPISGHRSVSWYQQTPGQGLQFLFEYFSETQRNKGNFPGRFSGRQFSNSRSEMNVSTLELGDSALYLCASSSSALPGTGELFFGEGSRLTVL.

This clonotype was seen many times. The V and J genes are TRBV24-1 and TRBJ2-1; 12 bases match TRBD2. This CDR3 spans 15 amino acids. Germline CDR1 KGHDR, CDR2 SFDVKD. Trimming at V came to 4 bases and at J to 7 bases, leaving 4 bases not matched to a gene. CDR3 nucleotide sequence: TGTGCCACCAGTGACCCTAGCGGGAGGGTTAATGAGCAGTTCTTC. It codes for CATSDPSGRVNEQFF.

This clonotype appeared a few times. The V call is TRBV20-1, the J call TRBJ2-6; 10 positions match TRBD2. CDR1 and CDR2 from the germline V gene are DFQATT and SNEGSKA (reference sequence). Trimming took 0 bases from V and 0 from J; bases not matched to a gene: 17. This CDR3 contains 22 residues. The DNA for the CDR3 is TGCAGTGCTAGAGATTCAGCTTCGTCTAGCGGGAGTCCTATCTCTGGGGCCAACGTCCTGACTTTC. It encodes CSARDSASSSGSPISGANVLTF.

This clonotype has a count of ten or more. CDR3 bases: TGCGCCAGCAGTCTCCGATCGGGTAATAATTCACCCCTCCACTTT. Translated, it gives CASSLRSGNNSPLHF. The chain links TRBV4-3 to TRBJ1-6; D is undetermined. V was cut by 6 bases and J by 5 bases, with 14 bases left in between. The CDR3 runs to 15 residues. From germline, CDR1 is LGHNA and CDR2 YSLEER.